This T cell receptor beta chain was obtained from a study of PD-L1 blockade in urothelial cancer. Using immunoSEQ multiplex PCR, the repertoire was profiled, and TCRdb retains in-frame clones only, with some absent. The table shows 83,000 or so clones, with 83% occurring only once. Time point specified: peripheral blood 6 weeks after treatment start. CDR3 length equals 13 residues. Per germline, CDR1 SGHAT and CDR2 FQNNGV. V was pared by 1 base and J by 12 bases, with 13 bases between. The V gene is TRBV11-2, the J gene TRBJ2-1, with D possibly being TRBD2 (7 bases). The clonotype originates from a man between 65 and 79 years old with urothelial cancer. This material consisted of PBMCs, taken around atezolizumab (anti-PD-L1) treatment. CDR3 loop: CASSLGEGGGQFF. The CDR3 DNA is TGTGCCAGCAGCTTAGGGGAGGGAGGGGGGCAGTTCTTC.